These T cell receptor beta chains were read from a single sample in a study of cytomegalovirus exposure and HLA in healthy donors. The repertoire was sequenced with immunoSEQ multiplex PCR; TCRdb's copy has only in-frame clones and lacks some. The sample lists about 110,000 clones, under 85% occurring once. Sequenced input: PBMCs. These receptors were obtained from a man between 40 and 49 years old in good health and CMV-seronegative. CDR3s include the opening cysteine and the closing phenylalanine or tryptophan.

V: TRBV7-2
J: TRBJ2-1
CDR3: CASSPTTGYFANEQFF

V: TRBV10-3
J: TRBJ1-1
CDR3: CAIREEMGRTEAFF

V: TRBV19
J: TRBJ1-5
CDR3: CASSSREVSNQPQHF

V: TRBV4-3
J: TRBJ1-4
CDR3: CASSQDRGGRVSEKLFF

V: TRBV25-1
J: TRBJ2-7
CDR3: CASRGSSYEQYF

V: TRBV2
J: TRBJ2-7
CDR3: CASSPQSGQYF

V: TRBV4-1
J: TRBJ1-1
CDR3: CASSQRMAGPNLEAFF

V: TRBV27
J: TRBJ2-7
CDR3: CASSNTQIPYEQYF

V: TRBV7-6
J: TRBJ2-7
CDR3: CASSLGTGGDAYEQYF

V: TRBV29-1
J: TRBJ2-7
CDR3: CSVGDRWPGEQYF

V: TRBV28
J: TRBJ2-1
CDR3: CASSTGTKRGNEQFF

V: TRBV19
J: TRBJ1-5
CDR3: CASTQRTGGSNQPQHF

V: TRBV25-1
J: TRBJ2-3
CDR3: CASRRGTDTQYF

V: TRBV15
J: TRBJ2-2
CDR3: CATSSGTGEIGELFF

V: TRBV23-1
J: TRBJ1-5
CDR3: CASSRPPQGCSNQPQHF

V: TRBV19
J: TRBJ1-1
CDR3: CASSPLHTGRGTEAFF

V: TRBV27
J: TRBJ1-6
CDR3: CASSISWGTGSSPLHF

V: TRBV6-6
J: TRBJ1-5
CDR3: CASARGASNQPQHF

V: TRBV6-6
J: TRBJ2-3
CDR3: CASTKAGAIHTDTQYF

V: TRBV12-5
J: TRBJ2-3
CDR3: CASVPPAGSDTQYF

V: TRBV19
J: TRBJ1-5
CDR3: CASSRTQGGYSNQPQHF

V: TRBV6-1
J: TRBJ1-1
CDR3: CASSDARYSEAFF

V: TRBV10-2
J: TRBJ2-1
CDR3: CASRGGRGSYNEQFF

V: TRBV28
J: TRBJ1-5
CDR3: CASSFTGQLNQPQHF

V: TRBV4-3
J: TRBJ2-3
CDR3: CASSQEGPGIRTDTQYF

V: TRBV27
J: .
CDR3: CASSLIGQSTTQYF

V: TRBV7-9
J: TRBJ2-1
CDR3: CASSLLQGTNEQFF

V: TRBV6-1
J: TRBJ2-2
CDR3: CASSEWVELGVGTGELFF

V: TRBV15
J: TRBJ1-2
CDR3: CATSRDWRGGRGYTF

V: TRBV6-1
J: TRBJ1-2
CDR3: CASSVAGTANYGYTF

V: TRBV27
J: TRBJ1-1
CDR3: CASSSPGQGNTEAFF

V: TRBV7-3
J: TRBJ2-5
CDR3: CASSLRGGGAETQYF

V: TRBV7-3
J: TRBJ1-6
CDR3: CASSLTGQSEAPLHF

V: TRBV7-2
J: TRBJ2-3
CDR3: CASSPFLLAGVGGTDTQYF

V: TRBV7-3
J: TRBJ2-5
CDR3: CASSLISGGRLETQYF

V: TRBV9
J: TRBJ2-2
CDR3: CASSVSLAGGDTGELFF

V: TRBV9
J: TRBJ1-6
CDR3: CASSVGRGGDSPLHF

V: TRBV10-3
J: TRBJ1-2
CDR3: CAISDQDRGRDGYTF

V: TRBV10-3
J: TRBJ2-5
CDR3: CAISEMEKGATSQETQYF

V: TRBV25-1
J: TRBJ1-3
CDR3: CASSEPLGNTIYF

V: TRBV7-9
J: TRBJ2-7
CDR3: CASSSPGTGVWEQYF

V: TRBV2
J: TRBJ2-1
CDR3: CASTERRGGYNEQFF

V: TRBV6-6
J: TRBJ1-2
CDR3: CASRETGDGYTF